This record covers a single TCR beta chain. Per germline, CDR1 MNHEY and CDR2 SVGAGI. After removal of 6 bases from V and 8 bases from J, the junction contained 8 bases not matched to a gene. The CDR3 length is 14 residues. This sample is part of a study of cytomegalovirus exposure and HLA in healthy donors. 60 Vbeta and 13 Jbeta primers were used in PCR. Profiled with immunoSEQ multiplex PCR; TCRdb holds only in-frame clones, not every one. Of 130,000 or so clones listed, roughly four fifths are singletons. The clonotype originates from a man aged 18 to 30 in good health and CMV-seropositive. The chain joins TRBV6-5 to TRBJ2-4, with 9 bases fitting TRBD1. Sequencing was done on a sample of PBMCs. CDR3 bases: TGTGCCAGCAGGCTCACAGGGGGCAGCGACATTCAGTACTTC. Amino acids: CASRLTGGSDIQYF.